The present T cell receptor (beta chain) was sequenced within a study of human T cells and chemical hapten exposure. Study overall: Epicutaneous patch tests delivered 0.01% DPC to the upper back, with evaluation at 6 days. The study, taken as a whole, reports: Donor immune responses may differ from healthy people's, since all donors had alopecia. Versus controls, expanded TCRs had significantly more large CDR3 similarity clusters.

Time point here: patch test 1, 2 weeks after DPC sensitization. Stated treatment: therapeutic diphenylcyclopropenone sensitization with weekly scalp DPC. This clonotype was recorded at least ten times. Its antigen is undetermined. Unique molecular identifiers were attached to individual cDNA molecules within the library. TCRdb reprocessed the RACE reads with MiXCR, giving one entry per CDR3 protein. The sample lists around 71,000 distinct CDR3 sequences, 9.8% seen once, with 3.3% in the top ten. Germline values: CDR1 SGHTA, CDR2 FQGNSA. This CDR3 has 14 amino acids. The J segment lost 3 bases and the V segment lost 3 bases, leaving 1 base of the junction unmatched.

Sequenced material: whole blood, taken in connection with sensitization to the hapten diphenylcyclopropenone (DPC). V is TRBV7-2 and J is TRBJ2-2; 7 positions agree with TRBD2. This sequence originates from a woman aged 40-49 years with alopecia areata. Some clones in this sample may be carry-over from other donors' samples. The CDR3: CASSFRGDTGELFF. CDR3 DNA sequence: TGTGCCAGCAGCTTTCGGGGGGACACCGGGGAGCTGTTTTTT.